The clone carrying this T cell receptor beta chain was observed a handful of times. Its antigen is unidentified. Building of the TCR beta libraries involved iRepertoire HTBI primers and Arm-PCR of CDR3 regions. TCRdb used MiXCR to reprocess the multiplex PCR reads, holding one entry per CDR3 protein. The sample records approximately 400,000 distinct CDR3 sequences, around 23% being singletons. These data belong to a study of regulatory T cells in long-lasting Graves disease. Notes on the study in general: Persistent patients shared some 2,500 public clonotypes among themselves. Newly diagnosed patients shared fewer, at some 970. Persistent disease was characterized by preferential usage of TRBV28, TRBJ1-2 and TRBJ2-5.

Time point noted: persistent/refractory GD, antithyroid drugs over 5 years with positive TRAb. RNA from PBMCs was the source of the TCR library. Trimming at V came to 5 bases and at J to 3 bases, leaving 7 bases not matched to a gene. The CDR3 contains 15 residues. CDR1 is MNHNS and CDR2 is SASEGT in the germline V gene. The TCR sequence derives from a woman aged 40 to 49 with Graves disease. The source material was peripheral blood mononuclear cells (PBMCs), sampled when the disease was refractory, from a patient treated with antithyroid drugs. This chain connects TRBV6-1 to TRBJ2-7; TRBD1 matches 10 bases. The CDR3 is CASSQRTGGNYEQYF. Written as DNA, the CDR3 is TGTGCCAGCAGTCAGAGGACAGGGGGAAACTACGAGCAGTACTTC.